This section outlines one TCR beta chain sequence together with its context. This sample was taken from a study of blood T cell repertoires in COVID-19. Study-level information: The United States, Italy and Spain supplied acute and convalescent COVID-19 samples. T cells, B-cell-depleted T cells, or PBMCs supplied cDNA or gDNA.

Germline V lookup: CDR1 LNHDA, CDR2 SQIVND (reference sequence). The V end lost 6 bases, the J end lost 0 bases, and 11 bases lay between the germline ends. The CDR3 spans 14 residues. Study processing details: The assay estimated nucleated cells by amplifying reference gene primers. Generated by immunoSEQ multiplex PCR, the TCRdb table keeps only in-frame clones and is missing some. V and J calls and clone size follow that table, whereas D and trimming were derived from the DNA. The data hold about 230,000 clones, with roughly 83% observed a single time. The gene calls are TRBV19 and TRBJ1-2, with a possible D match to TRBD1 (5 bases). The clonotype was recovered from a woman aged 45 to 65 with acute or convalescent COVID-19. Sequenced: peripheral blood. The CDR3 loop is CASSPTAANYGYTF. Here the CDR3 DNA reads TGTGCCAGTAGCCCGACAGCAGCTAACTATGGCTACACCTTC.